Below, one T cell receptor beta chain is given with its context. Its antigen target is currently unknown. One base away there is no much larger clone; base qualities are not given. The protocol used for the library was the immunoSEQ multiplex PCR assay. For the multiplex PCR, a mixture combining 60 forward primers for TCR Vbeta segments and 13 reverse primers for TCR Jbeta segments was used. Amplification of the CDR3 region of rearranged TCR beta genes was performed with a multiplex PCR assay on genomic DNA. The Illumina HiSeq System was used to sequence the amplified TCR beta libraries as 87-base-pair reads. For the original study's pipeline: Across the roughly 670 repertoires, a later analysis counted 60 million to 90 million unique TCR beta chains, roughly 11 million of which were shared by at least two donors. Raw reads were error-corrected and collapsed into unique sequences with a nearest-neighbor algorithm that merged closely related sequences to remove PCR and sequencing errors. CDR3 sequences were aligned to IMGT reference sequences to assign V, D and J gene segments. For a sequence to be retained, at least a six-nucleotide match to both a V gene segment and a J gene segment was required. A rearrangement counted as productive if the CDR3 had no stop codons and remained in frame with V and J, and every other rearrangement counted as non-productive. Following IMGT convention, CDR3 was defined as the stretch from the second conserved V-encoded cysteine to the conserved J-encoded phenylalanine. The earlier analysis of roughly 590 of the donors excluded any sequence lacking an unambiguous match to a single V gene segment. An earlier analysis of 500 to 600 of the donors classified V segments as functional when productive rearrangements were above 56.7% and as segregating when the standard deviation between donors was above 5%. A statistical classification framework was developed to diagnose cytomegalovirus status using the catalog of TCR beta chain sequences. In a later analysis, TCR nucleotide sequences were compared against IMGT/GENE-DB human TR gene sequences so that V and J genes could be assigned. A later analysis assigned CDR3 sequences and most-parsimonious VDJ recombination scenarios with the TCRdist pipeline. In a later analysis, every TCR beta chain was defined by the combination of its CDR3 amino acid sequence and its V-gene family, and reads without a unique V-gene family were dropped. As a way to deal with suspected cross-contamination and a sequencing artifact, a later analysis dropped 640 or so nucleotide sequences that were highly shared and had low generation probability. A later analysis calculated a clonal expansion index for each public chain from normalized within-repertoire ranks of inferred template counts. In a later analysis, generation probabilities were computed using a VDJ recombination model fitted to out-of-frame rearrangements, and the results were checked against IGoR. In a later analysis, TCR-TCR, TCR-HLA and TCR-CMV co-occurrence was scored with hypergeometric tests, and a repertoire-size bias correction was applied to TCR pairs. A later analysis estimated false discovery rates by permuting HLA or CMV assignments 20 times. In a later analysis, co-occurring TCRs were grouped using DBSCAN, with TCRdist sequence similarity added in when clustering inside HLA-allele-positive subsets. For co-occurrence clustering, repertoires with fewer than 30,000 or more than 120,000 public chains were excluded, along with several repertoires with anomalous nucleotide sharing. Held by TCRdb, this immuneACCESS table contains in-frame sequences only and omits some clones. Under half of the omission traces to an unresolved V gene where checked; the cause of the rest is unknown. That table supplies the V and J calls and clone size; D and trimming were determined from the DNA. Present in this sample are about 59,000 clones, 80% of which were seen just once. The ten largest account for under 5% of the sample.

The data stem from a study of cytomegalovirus exposure and HLA in healthy donors (dated by TCRdb to the late 2010s). In the study overall: An earlier analysis of some 600 of the donors reported around 280 Gb of sequence data and some 110 million unique TCR beta sequences obtained from 180 million or so T cells. Around 320 gigabases of sequencing data and around 87 million unique TCR sequences were included in an early release covering 550 to 650 HLA-typed donors. Of the roughly 400 genotyped donors, roughly 80% were placed in the genetic ancestry cluster associated with self-reported Caucasian donors. The study was designed to test whether signatures of past pathogen exposure could be identified by cataloging public T cell receptors. Using immunosequencing, the study profiled T cell repertoires from 640 or so subjects and related those repertoires to cytomegalovirus serostatus. Along with the approximately 650-subject first cohort, a separate validation cohort of approximately 110 different subjects was used. To predict cytomegalovirus infection status, the study brought together high-throughput TCR immunosequencing, statistical association of individual TCRs with disease status, and machine learning. To study patterns of TCR occurrence, a later analysis re-analyzed previously published TCR beta repertoires from 700 or so donors and added high-resolution HLA genotyping. Rather than using new phenotypic data, the later analysis identified candidate immune exposures from TCR beta sequences and from how often those sequences occurred across donors. In an earlier analysis of 500 to 650 of the donors, high-throughput TCR beta sequencing was used to judge whether each TCR beta V gene segment behaved as functional or pseudogenic. Donor age, sex, ethnicity and CMV serostatus were collected together with the repertoire data. A later genetic analysis used genome-wide SNP genotypes for about three fifths of the roughly 700 donors, treating that subset as a discovery cohort. All discovery cohort repertoires had been generated on a single sequencing platform. Class I and class II HLA loci were covered by the typing at four-digit resolution. Typing coverage differed by locus: A, B, C, DRB1 and DQB1 were typed in roughly 620-630 donors, DQA1 in about 500, DPA1 in 600 to 610, and DPB1 in about 450. Because of strong linkage in the cohort, roughly 5 DR-DQ haplotypes were treated as single units for association and clustering. On average, 235,054 unique TCR beta nucleotide sequences were sequenced per donor among about 400 genotyped donors of the cohort, with roughly 18% of those sequences being non-productive. Broader findings and caveats from the paper: In a later analysis, several top co-occurrence clusters were reported to appear linked to parvovirus B19, influenza, CMV and Epstein-Barr virus. The authors suggested that the approach could potentially be generalized to other disease states and immunological phenotypes. The earlier analysis of a few hundred of the donors excluded roughly 17 rarely observed V segments, including chromosome 9 orphons, because counts were too low. The study listed 150 to 200 TCR beta chains as associated with cytomegalovirus. For the cohort, immune exposure information was limited to CMV serostatus. A later genetic analysis associated a missense DCLRE1C variant with V-gene and J-gene trimming of TCR beta chains, and an independent cohort replicated the association. While some public TCRs were present in many individuals, most TCR sequences turned up only very rarely across donors. In a later genetic analysis, fewer N-insertions in productive TCRs were reported among donors in an Asian-associated ancestry cluster than the approximately 710-donor mean. At a false discovery rate of 0.05, a later analysis linked about 16,000 TCR beta sequences to specific HLA alleles. A later analysis found that TCR association rates varied across HLA loci, with DRB1 alleles showing the most associated TCRs and HLA-C alleles the fewest. Only TCR beta chains were sequenced in this cohort, and the absence of alpha or paired-chain data limited detectable features. Cytomegalovirus status was reported to be diagnosed by the classifier with high specificity and sensitivity in both the original and validation cohorts. In an earlier analysis of 587 of the donors, most TCR beta V segments were observed in productive rearrangements about 87% or about 30% of the time, broadly matching IMGT annotations. Sequencing depth was assumed to be roughly uniform across donors in the presence/absence analyses, though that assumption may not hold. In a later analysis, HLA-associated TCR beta chains were found to be more clonally expanded and to have lower generation probabilities than equally common non-associated chains. A group of highly shared sequence variants was considered likely to be a technical artifact of the sequencing pipeline. Correlated functional status among segregating V segments might be attributable to linkage disequilibrium, but an unknown experimental factor could not be ruled out. A few of the identified cytomegalovirus-associated TCR beta chains were confirmed in vitro to be specific for cytomegalovirus antigens. A further reported finding was that TCR beta sequences accurately predicted the HLA-A and HLA-B alleles for most subjects in the first cohort. Most CMV-associated TCR beta chains appeared to be HLA-restricted in a later analysis, and the HLA associations seemed to be driven largely by CMV exposure. Because some donors lacked HLA typing at each locus, the association tests relied only on the typed subset. When HLA alleles, especially DR and DQ, strongly co-occurred, TCR associations were difficult to assign to individual alleles.

In total, around 600 healthy bone marrow donors made up the cohort. At the time of sampling, all cohort members were nominally healthy, though unrecorded immune exposures were likely present. The donor tested CMV seronegative, placing the donor among the 350 to 400 seronegative members of the cohort. Every donor gave a peripheral blood sample, and the peripheral blood mononuclear cells from that sample were used for TCR beta sequencing. Genomic DNA was extracted from the blood cell samples with the Qiagen DNeasy Blood Extraction Kit. Source material: PBMCs. The receptor's source is a woman in her thirties or forties in good health and CMV-seronegative.

The DNA reads as follows: TGCGCCAGCAGTGAGTCGATGACGGGAGGGTCGTATGAGCAGTACTTC. It translates to CASSESMTGGSYEQYF. This receptor chain uses TRBV10-1 and TRBJ2-7, with 8 junctional bases fitting TRBD2. The germline V gene encodes CDR1 WNHNN and CDR2 SYGVQD (reference sequence). Clipping removes 0 bases from V and 7 bases from J, with 11 as the unmatched junction base count. The CDR3 sequence holds 16 residues, the cysteine and phenylalanine included. Kept here is only the CDR3 DNA, which spans 48 bases and is read in frame from base 1.